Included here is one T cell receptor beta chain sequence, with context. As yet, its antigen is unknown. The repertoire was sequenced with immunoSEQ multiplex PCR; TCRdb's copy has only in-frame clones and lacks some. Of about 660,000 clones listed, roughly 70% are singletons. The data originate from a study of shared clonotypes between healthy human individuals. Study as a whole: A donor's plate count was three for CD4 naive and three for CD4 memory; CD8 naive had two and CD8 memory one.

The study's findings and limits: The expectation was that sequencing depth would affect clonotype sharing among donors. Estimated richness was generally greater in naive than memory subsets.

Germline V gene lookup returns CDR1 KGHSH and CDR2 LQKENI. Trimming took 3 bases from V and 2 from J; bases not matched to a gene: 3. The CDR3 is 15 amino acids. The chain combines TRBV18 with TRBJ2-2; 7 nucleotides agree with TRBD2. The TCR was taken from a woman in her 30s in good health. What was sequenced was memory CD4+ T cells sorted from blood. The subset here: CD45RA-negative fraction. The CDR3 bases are TGTGCCAGCTCACCTGCGGGAGATAACACCGGGGAGCTGTTTTTT. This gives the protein CASSPAGDNTGELFF. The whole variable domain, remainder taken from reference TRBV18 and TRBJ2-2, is NAGVMQNPRHLVRRRGQEARLRCSPMKGHSHVYWYRQLPEEGLKFMVYLQKENIIDESGMPKERFSAEFPKEGPSILRIQQVVRGDSAAYFCASSPAGDNTGELFFGEGSRLTVL.